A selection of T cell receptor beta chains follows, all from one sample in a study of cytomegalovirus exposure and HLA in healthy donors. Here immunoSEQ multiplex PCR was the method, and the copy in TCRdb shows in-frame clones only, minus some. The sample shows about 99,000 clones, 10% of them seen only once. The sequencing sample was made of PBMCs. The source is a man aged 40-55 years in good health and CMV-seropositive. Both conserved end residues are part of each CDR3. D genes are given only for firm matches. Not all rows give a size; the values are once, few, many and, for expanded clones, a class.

CDR3aa: CASSPGAWTEAFF; CDR3nt: TGTGCCAGCAGCCCAGGGGCGTGGACTGAAGCTTTCTTT; j_gene: TRBJ1-1; d_gene: NA; v_gene: TRBV5-6; abundance: NA; len: 13
CDR3aa: CASGGGGNQPQHF; CDR3nt: TGTGCCAGCGGCGGGGGGGGCAATCAGCCCCAGCATTTT; j_gene: TRBJ1-5; d_gene: NA; v_gene: TRBV9; abundance: NA; len: 13
CDR3aa: CASSTLAGGLDEQYF; CDR3nt: TGTGCCAGTAGCACGCTAGCGGGAGGTTTGGACGAGCAGTACTTC; j_gene: TRBJ2-7; d_gene: TRBD2; v_gene: TRBV19; abundance: few; len: 15
CDR3aa: CASTTRYGAYEQYF; CDR3nt: TGTGCCAGCACCACAAGATACGGGGCCTACGAGCAGTACTTC; j_gene: TRBJ2-7; d_gene: NA; v_gene: TRBV5-6; abundance: NA; len: 14
CDR3aa: CASSLPGLAGEDTQYF; CDR3nt: TGTGCCAGCAGCTTACCGGGACTAGCGGGAGAAGATACGCAGTATTTT; j_gene: TRBJ2-3; d_gene: TRBD2; v_gene: TRBV5-4; abundance: NA; len: 16
CDR3aa: CASSGGDATYEQYF; CDR3nt: TGTGCCAGCAGCGGGGGGGACGCAACCTACGAGCAGTACTTC; j_gene: TRBJ2-7; d_gene: TRBD2; v_gene: TRBV5-4; abundance: NA; len: 14
CDR3aa: CASSLGGRESKYEQFF; CDR3nt: TGTGCCAGCAGCTTGGGTGGTCGGGAGAGTAAGTATGAGCAGTTCTTC; j_gene: TRBJ2-1; d_gene: NA; v_gene: TRBV5-4; abundance: few; len: 16
CDR3aa: CASSAGALASGEQFF; CDR3nt: TGTGCCAGCAGCGCTGGGGCCCTAGCGTCTGGAGAGCAGTTCTTC; j_gene: TRBJ2-1; d_gene: NA; v_gene: TRBV9; abundance: few; len: 15
CDR3aa: CASSQGTSGLAYNEQFF; CDR3nt: TGTGCCAGCAGCCAAGGGACTAGCGGGTTAGCCTACAATGAGCAGTTCTTC; j_gene: TRBJ2-1; d_gene: TRBD2; v_gene: TRBV4-2; abundance: few; len: 17
CDR3aa: CASRAGGPFEQYF; CDR3nt: TGTGCCAGCCGAGCGGGAGGGCCATTCGAGCAGTACTTC; j_gene: TRBJ2-7; d_gene: TRBD2; v_gene: TRBV6-1; abundance: NA; len: 13
CDR3aa: CATADWTGYSYEQYF; CDR3nt: TGTGCCACCGCGGATTGGACAGGGTATAGTTACGAGCAGTACTTC; j_gene: TRBJ2-7; d_gene: TRBD1; v_gene: TRBV10-3; abundance: NA; len: 15
CDR3aa: CASSILTAMNTEAFF; CDR3nt: TGTGCCAGTAGTATTCTGACTGCAATGAACACTGAAGCTTTCTTT; j_gene: TRBJ1-1; d_gene: NA; v_gene: TRBV19; abundance: NA; len: 15
CDR3aa: CASSLPPNEKLFF; CDR3nt: TGTGCCAGCAGCTTACCCCCGAATGAAAAACTGTTTTTT; j_gene: TRBJ1-4; d_gene: NA; v_gene: TRBV7-9; abundance: NA; len: 13